This T cell receptor beta chain emerged from a study of OX40 agonist ivuxolimab in advanced cancers. Findings and limits, study-wide: Expanded peripheral T cells had an undetermined antigen specificity. Nonresponders included some who also had low normalized T-cell clonal expansion. CD8+ T cells (on average) carried more expanded clones than CD4+ T cells.

Worth noting for this clone: No antigen is known for it.

The CDR3 has 15 amino acids. Germline CDR1 is SGHRS and CDR2 is YFSETQ. The V gene lost 4 bases and the J gene lost 4 bases, with 17 bases spanning the gap. Repertoires were generated with immunoSEQ multiplex PCR, while TCRdb's copy carries only in-frame clones and drops some. Here the sample spans 70,000 or so clones, around 85% being singletons. This TCR was sampled from an adult with an advanced solid tumor such as melanoma, head and neck, liver or kidney cancer. This chain uses TRBV5-1 with TRBJ1-1; unclear D gene. Sequenced here: CD4+ or CD8+ T cells sorted from blood, sampled in a trial of the OX40 agonist ivuxolimab. This chain's CDR3 is CASSTTPVLSTEAFF. The CDR3 DNA is TGCGCCAGCAGCACAACCCCGGTTTTGAGCACTGAAGCTTTCTTT.